Listed below are T cell receptor beta chains from one sample, sequenced in a study of T-cell reconstitution after alpha-beta-depleted transplantation in children. TCRdb reprocessed the PCR reads with MiXCR, giving one entry per CDR3 protein. This sample yields around 87,000 distinct CDR3 sequences, of which roughly 8% are seen a single time; approximately 7% belongs to the top ten. The material was PBMCs from the stem cell graft donor, obtained from the stem cell graft. These receptors were obtained from a human donor who donated a stem cell graft to a child with congenital amegakaryocytic thrombocytopenia. CDR3s include the opening cysteine and the closing phenylalanine or tryptophan. The order of the fields is D gene, J gene, V gene, clone size, CDR3 DNA, CDR3 protein. The D gene is left open where the match is weak. The listing skips clone size in some rows; elsewhere it reads once, few, many or a size class.

-,TRBJ1-3,TRBV20-1,many,TGCAGTGCTAGAATTCGGGGCATCACCTCTGGAAACACCATATATTTT,CSARIRGITSGNTIYF
-,TRBJ2-7,TRBV18,many,TGTGCCAGCTCACGGCAGGGTAAGGGCTACGAGCAGTACTTC,CASSRQGKGYEQYF
-,TRBJ1-6,TRBV11-2,many,TGTGCCAGCAGCTTAGATCCTGGATTGTCACCCCTCCACTTT,CASSLDPGLSPLHF
-,TRBJ2-6,TRBV6-5,many,TGTGCCAGCAGTTACTCGATGGGTTCTGGGGCCAACGTCCTGACTTTC,CASSYSMGSGANVLTF
-,TRBJ2-1,TRBV4-3,-,TGCGCCAGCAGCCTCAATCAGGGGAGTGGTGAGCAGTTCTTC,CASSLNQGSGEQFF
-,TRBJ1-1,TRBV9,many,TGTGCCAGCAGCGAGGTGAGAAACACTGAAGCTTTCTTT,CASSEVRNTEAFF
TRBD2,TRBJ2-2,TRBV9,-,TGTGCCAGCAGCCCCCGACTAGCGGAGGGGGCCGGGGAGCTGTTTTTT,CASSPRLAEGAGELFF
-,TRBJ1-5,TRBV6-1,many,TGTGCCAGCAGCATACCGACAGGAGATACTGGAAATCAGCCCCAGCATTTT,CASSIPTGDTGNQPQHF
TRBD1,TRBJ1-2,TRBV15,many,TGTGCCACCAGCATCCGGGACAGGGGATCAGGCTACACCTTC,CATSIRDRGSGYTF
-,TRBJ2-1,TRBV3-1,many,TGTGCCAGCAGCCAAGTTCATAGCGACTACAATGAGCAGTTCTTC,CASSQVHSDYNEQFF
-,TRBJ1-6,TRBV5-1,many,TGCGCCAGCAGCTGGATGACGGGGAACTATAATTCACCCCTCCACTTT,CASSWMTGNYNSPLHF
TRBD2,TRBJ2-3,TRBV28,many,TGTGCCAGCAGTTCCGCTAGCGGGGGGGCTCCGAGGGGCACAGATACGCAGTATTTT,CASSSASGGAPRGTDTQYF
TRBD1,TRBJ2-3,TRBV2,many,TGTGCCAGCAGTCTACCGGGACAGGGCACAGATACGCAGTATTTT,CASSLPGQGTDTQYF